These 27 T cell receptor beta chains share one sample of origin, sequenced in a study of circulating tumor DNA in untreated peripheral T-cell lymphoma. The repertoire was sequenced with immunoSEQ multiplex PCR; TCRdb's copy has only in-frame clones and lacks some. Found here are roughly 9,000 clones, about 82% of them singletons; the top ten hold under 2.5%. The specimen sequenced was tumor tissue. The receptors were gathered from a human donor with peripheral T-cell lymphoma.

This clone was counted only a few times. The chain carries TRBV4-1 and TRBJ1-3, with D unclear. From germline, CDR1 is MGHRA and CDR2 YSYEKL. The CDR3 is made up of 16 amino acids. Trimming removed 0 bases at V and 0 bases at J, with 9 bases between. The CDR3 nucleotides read TGCGCCAGCAGCCAAGATCTGGCCCCCTCTGGAAACACCATATATTTT. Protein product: CASSQDLAPSGNTIYF.

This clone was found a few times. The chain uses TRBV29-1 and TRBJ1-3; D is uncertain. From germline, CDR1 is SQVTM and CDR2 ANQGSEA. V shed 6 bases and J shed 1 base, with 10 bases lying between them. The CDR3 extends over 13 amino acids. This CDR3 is CSVWTDSGNTIYF. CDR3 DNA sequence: TGCAGCGTGTGGACGGATTCTGGAAACACCATATATTTT.

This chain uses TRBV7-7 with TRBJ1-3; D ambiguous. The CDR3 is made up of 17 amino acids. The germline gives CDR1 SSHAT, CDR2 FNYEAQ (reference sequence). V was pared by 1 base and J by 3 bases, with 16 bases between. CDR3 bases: TGTGCCAGCAGCTTAGGACTATTGGGTCTCGATGGAAACACCATATATTTT. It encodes CASSLGLLGLDGNTIYF.

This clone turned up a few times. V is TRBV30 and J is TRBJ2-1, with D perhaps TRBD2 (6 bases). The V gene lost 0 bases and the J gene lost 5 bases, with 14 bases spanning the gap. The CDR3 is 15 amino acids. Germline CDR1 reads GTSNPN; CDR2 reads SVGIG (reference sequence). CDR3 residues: CAWSVGGAGNNEQFF. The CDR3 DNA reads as TGTGCCTGGAGTGTAGGAGGGGCCGGGAACAATGAGCAGTTCTTC.

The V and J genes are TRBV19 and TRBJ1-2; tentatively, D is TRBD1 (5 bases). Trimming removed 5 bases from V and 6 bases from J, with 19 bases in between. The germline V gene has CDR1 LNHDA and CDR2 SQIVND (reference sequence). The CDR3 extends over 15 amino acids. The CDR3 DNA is TGTGCCAGTAGTCCAAGTTCCCCAGGGAGGGATGGCTACACCTTC. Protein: CASSPSSPGRDGYTF.

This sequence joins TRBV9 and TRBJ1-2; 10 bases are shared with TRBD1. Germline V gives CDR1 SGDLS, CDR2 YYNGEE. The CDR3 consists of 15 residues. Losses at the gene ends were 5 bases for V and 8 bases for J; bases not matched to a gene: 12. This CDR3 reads CASSDQTGGLFGYTF. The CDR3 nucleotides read TGTGCCAGCAGTGACCAGACAGGGGGCTTATTCGGCTACACCTTC.

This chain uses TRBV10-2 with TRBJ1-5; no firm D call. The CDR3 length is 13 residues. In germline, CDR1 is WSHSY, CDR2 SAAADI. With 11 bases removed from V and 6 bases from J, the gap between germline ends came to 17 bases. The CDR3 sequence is CAGLLTGSQPQHF. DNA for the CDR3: TGCGCCGGCCTCCTGACGGGGAGTCAGCCCCAGCATTTT.

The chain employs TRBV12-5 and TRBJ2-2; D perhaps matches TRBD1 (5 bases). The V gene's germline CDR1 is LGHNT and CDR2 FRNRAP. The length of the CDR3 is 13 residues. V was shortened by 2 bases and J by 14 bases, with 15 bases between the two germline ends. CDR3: CASGLSADITLFF. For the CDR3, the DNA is TGTGCTAGTGGTTTGTCCGCGGACATTACCCTGTTTTTT.

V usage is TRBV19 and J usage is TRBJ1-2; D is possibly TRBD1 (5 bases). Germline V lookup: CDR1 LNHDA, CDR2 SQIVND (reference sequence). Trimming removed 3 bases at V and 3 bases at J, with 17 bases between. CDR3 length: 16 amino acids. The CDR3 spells CASSMSWEPQDYGYTF. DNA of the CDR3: TGTGCCAGTAGTATGTCTTGGGAGCCACAGGACTATGGCTACACCTTC.

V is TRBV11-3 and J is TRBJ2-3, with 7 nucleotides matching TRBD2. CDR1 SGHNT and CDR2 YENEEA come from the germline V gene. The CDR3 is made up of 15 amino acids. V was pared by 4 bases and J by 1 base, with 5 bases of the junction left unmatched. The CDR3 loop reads CASSSLAGGTDTQYF. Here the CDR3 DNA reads TGTGCCAGCAGCTCCCTGGCGGGGGGCACAGATACGCAGTATTTT. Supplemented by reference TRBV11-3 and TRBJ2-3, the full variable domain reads EAGVVQSPRYKIIEKKQPVAFWCNPISGHNTLYWYLQNLGQGPELLIRYENEEAVDDSQLPKDRFSAERLKGVDSTLKIQPAELGDSAVYLCASSSLAGGTDTQYFGPGTRLTVL.

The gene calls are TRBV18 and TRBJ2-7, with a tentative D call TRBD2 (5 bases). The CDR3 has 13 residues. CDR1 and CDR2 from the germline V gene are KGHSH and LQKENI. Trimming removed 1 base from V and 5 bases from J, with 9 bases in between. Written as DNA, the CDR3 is TGTGCCAGCTCACCACGGGCGGGTGACGAGCAGTACTTC. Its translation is CASSPRAGDEQYF. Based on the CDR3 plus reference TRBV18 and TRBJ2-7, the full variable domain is NAGVMQNPRHLVRRRGQEARLRCSPMKGHSHVYWYRQLPEEGLKFMVYLQKENIIDESGMPKERFSAEFPKEGPSILRIQQVVRGDSAAYFCASSPRAGDEQYFGPGTRLTVT.

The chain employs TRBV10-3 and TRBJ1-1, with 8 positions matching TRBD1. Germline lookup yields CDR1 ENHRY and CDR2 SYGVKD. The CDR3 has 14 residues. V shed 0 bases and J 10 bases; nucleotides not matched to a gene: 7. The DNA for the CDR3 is TGTGCCATCAGTGAGTCGAGGGACAGGACGGGAGCTTTCTTT. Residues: CAISESRDRTGAFF.

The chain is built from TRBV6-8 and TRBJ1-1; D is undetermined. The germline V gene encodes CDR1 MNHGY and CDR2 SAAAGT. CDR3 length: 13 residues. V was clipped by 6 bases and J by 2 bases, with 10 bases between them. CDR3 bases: TGTGCCAGCAGGGGGATGGGAAACACTGAAGCTTTCTTT. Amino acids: CASRGMGNTEAFF.

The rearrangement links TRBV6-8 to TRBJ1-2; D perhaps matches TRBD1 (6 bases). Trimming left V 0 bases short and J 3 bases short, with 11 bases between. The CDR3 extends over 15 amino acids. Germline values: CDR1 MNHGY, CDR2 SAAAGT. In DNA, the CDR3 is TGTGCCAGCAGTTACTCGGGGGGCGCCCACTATGGCTACACCTTC. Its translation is CASSYSGGAHYGYTF.

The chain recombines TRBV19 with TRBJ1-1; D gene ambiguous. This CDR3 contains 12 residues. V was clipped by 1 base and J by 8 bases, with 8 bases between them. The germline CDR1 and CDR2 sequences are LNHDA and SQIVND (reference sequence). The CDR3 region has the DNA TGTGCCAGTAGTATAGGCGGGCAGGAAGCTTTCTTT. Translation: CASSIGGQEAFF.

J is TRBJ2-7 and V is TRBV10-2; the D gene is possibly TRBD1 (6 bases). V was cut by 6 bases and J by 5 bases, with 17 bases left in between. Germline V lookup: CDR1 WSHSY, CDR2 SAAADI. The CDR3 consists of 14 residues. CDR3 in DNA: TGCGCCAGCAGCCCAGGACAGCTTGACGACGAGCAGTACTTC. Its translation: CASSPGQLDDEQYF.

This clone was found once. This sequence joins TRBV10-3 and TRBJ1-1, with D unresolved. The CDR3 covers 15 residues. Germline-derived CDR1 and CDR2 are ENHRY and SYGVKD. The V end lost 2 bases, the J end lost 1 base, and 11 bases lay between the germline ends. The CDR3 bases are TGTGCCATCAGTGAGAGCCCAGGACCGAACACTGAAGCTTTCTTT. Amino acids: CAISESPGPNTEAFF.

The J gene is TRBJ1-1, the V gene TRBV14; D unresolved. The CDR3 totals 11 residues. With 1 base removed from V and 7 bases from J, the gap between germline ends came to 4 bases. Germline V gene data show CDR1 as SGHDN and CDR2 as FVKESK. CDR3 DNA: TGTGCCAGCAGCCAAGGGTTTGAAGCTTTCTTT. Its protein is CASSQGFEAFF.

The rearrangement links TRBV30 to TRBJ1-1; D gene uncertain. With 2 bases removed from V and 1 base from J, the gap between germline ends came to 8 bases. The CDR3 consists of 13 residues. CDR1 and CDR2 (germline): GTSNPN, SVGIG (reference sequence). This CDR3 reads CAWSLKANTEAFF. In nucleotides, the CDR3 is TGTGCCTGGAGTCTAAAGGCGAACACTGAAGCTTTCTTT.

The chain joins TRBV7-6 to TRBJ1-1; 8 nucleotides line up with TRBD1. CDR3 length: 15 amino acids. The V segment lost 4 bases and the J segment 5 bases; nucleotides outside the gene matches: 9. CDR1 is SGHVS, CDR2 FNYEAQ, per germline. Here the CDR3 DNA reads TGTGCCAGCAGCTCTAGACAGGGGACTGGGACTGAAGCTTTCTTT. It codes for CASSSRQGTGTEAFF. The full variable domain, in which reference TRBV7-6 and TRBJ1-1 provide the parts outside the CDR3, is GAGVSQSPRYKVTKRGQDVALRCDPISGHVSLYWYRQALGQGPEFLTYFNYEAQQDKSGLPNDRFSAERPEGSISTLTIQRTEQRDSAMYRCASSSRQGTGTEAFFGQGTRLTVV.

CDR3 sequence: CASSSLAEDAYEQYF. The CDR3 region has the DNA TGTGCCAGCAGCTCCTTGGCTGAGGACGCCTACGAGCAGTACTTC. The chain recombines TRBV7-6 with TRBJ2-7; D gene ambiguous. Trimming shortened V by 4 bases and J by 2 bases, and 15 bases separated the two germline ends. CDR1 and CDR2 (germline): SGHVS, FNYEAQ. The CDR3 extends over 15 amino acids.

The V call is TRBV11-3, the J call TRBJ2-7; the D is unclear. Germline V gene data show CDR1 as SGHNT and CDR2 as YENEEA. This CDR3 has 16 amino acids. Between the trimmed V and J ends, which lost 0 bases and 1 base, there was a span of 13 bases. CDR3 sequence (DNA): TGTGCCAGCAGCTTAGATGGCGGTGACAAGTCCTACGAGCAGTACTTC. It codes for CASSLDGGDKSYEQYF.

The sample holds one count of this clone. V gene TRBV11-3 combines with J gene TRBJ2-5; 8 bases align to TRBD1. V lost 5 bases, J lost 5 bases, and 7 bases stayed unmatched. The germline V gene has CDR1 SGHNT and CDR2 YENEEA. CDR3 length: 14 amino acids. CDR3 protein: CASSVFQGAETQYF. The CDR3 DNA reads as TGTGCCAGCAGCGTATTCCAGGGGGCTGAGACCCAGTACTTC.

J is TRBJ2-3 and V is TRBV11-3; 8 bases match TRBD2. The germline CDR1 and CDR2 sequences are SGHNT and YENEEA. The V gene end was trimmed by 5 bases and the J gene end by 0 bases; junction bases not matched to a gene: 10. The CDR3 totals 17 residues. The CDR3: CASSQITAGESTDTQYF. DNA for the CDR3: TGTGCCAGCAGCCAAATTACAGCGGGGGAAAGCACAGATACGCAGTATTTT.

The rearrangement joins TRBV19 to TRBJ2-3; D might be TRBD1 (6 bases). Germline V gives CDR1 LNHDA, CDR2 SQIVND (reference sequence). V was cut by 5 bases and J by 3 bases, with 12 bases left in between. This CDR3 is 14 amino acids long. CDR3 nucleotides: TGTGCCAGTAGTTTAACAGGGTTGACAGATACGCAGTATTTT. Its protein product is CASSLTGLTDTQYF.

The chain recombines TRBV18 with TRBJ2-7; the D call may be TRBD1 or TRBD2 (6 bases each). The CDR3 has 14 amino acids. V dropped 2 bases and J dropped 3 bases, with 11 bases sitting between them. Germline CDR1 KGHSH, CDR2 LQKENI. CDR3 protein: CASSPREGGYEQYF. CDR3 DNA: TGTGCCAGCTCACCAAGAGAGGGGGGCTACGAGCAGTACTTC.

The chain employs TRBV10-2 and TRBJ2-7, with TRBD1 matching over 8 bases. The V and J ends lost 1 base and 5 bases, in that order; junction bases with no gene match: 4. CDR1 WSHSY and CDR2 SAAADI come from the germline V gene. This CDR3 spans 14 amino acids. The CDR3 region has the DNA TGCGCCAGCAGTGAGTTGGGACAGGACCACGAGCAGTACTTC. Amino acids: CASSELGQDHEQYF.